This T cell receptor beta chain is drawn from a study of blood T cell repertoires in COVID-19. The wider study: From the United States, Italy and Spain came samples of acute and convalescent COVID-19.

The repertoire was sequenced with immunoSEQ multiplex PCR; TCRdb's copy has only in-frame clones and lacks some. Among 37,000 or so clones listed, 89% were seen once. The CDR3 has 11 amino acids. Per germline, CDR1 SQVTM and CDR2 ANQGSEA. Unmatched junction bases numbered 6, after V lost 6 bases and J lost 10 bases. The chain recombines TRBV29-1 with TRBJ2-1, with 7 positions matching TRBD2. Sequencing was performed on peripheral blood. The TCR was taken from a human donor in a cohort sampled during active COVID-19. CDR3 amino acids: CSVLTSREQFF. The CDR3 nucleotides read TGCAGCGTGCTGACTAGCCGCGAGCAGTTCTTC.